The T cell receptor (beta chain) described here comes from a study of cytomegalovirus exposure and HLA in healthy donors. The CDR3 contains 14 residues. V shed 5 bases and J 7 bases; nucleotides not matched to a gene: 4. Per germline, CDR1 SGHTA and CDR2 FQGNSA. The PCR was carried out with 60 Vbeta primers and 13 Jbeta primers. Sequencing used immunoSEQ multiplex PCR; TCRdb keeps in-frame clones, though not all of them. The table shows around 230,000 clones, with 82% occurring only once. The rearrangement uses TRBV7-2 and TRBJ2-1; 11 bases fit TRBD2. The clonotype originates from a man between 35 and 55 years old in good health and CMV-seropositive. Material: PBMCs. The DNA for the CDR3 is TGTGCCAGCAGCGCCGGGACTAGCGGAAATGAGCAGTTCTTC. Residues: CASSAGTSGNEQFF.